This record looks at one TCR beta chain sequence and its context. The time point is: pretreatment peripheral blood. Sampling of each patient yielded between 1 and 8 specimens, collected pretreatment and on-treatment. The source of the sample is a study of PD-L1 blockade in urothelial cancer. This table comes from immunoSEQ multiplex PCR, and its TCRdb copy is limited to in-frame clones, with some not included. The table lists more than 50,000 clones, about 76% of them singletons. Germline values: CDR1 ENHRY, CDR2 SYGVKD. The ends lost 10 bases at V and 1 base at J; junction bases unmatched: 4. The CDR3 consists of 14 residues.

The rearrangement uses TRBV10-3 and TRBJ2-2; 9 bases agree with TRBD1. The sequence derives from a man between 65 and 85 years old with urothelial cancer. Source: PBMCs, taken around atezolizumab (anti-PD-L1) treatment. CDR3 DNA: TGTGCCACCTGGGGACAGGGGAACACCGGGGAGCTGTTTTTT. It specifies CATWGQGNTGELFF.